The T cell receptor (beta chain) described here comes from a study of cytomegalovirus exposure and HLA in healthy donors. Researchers ran the PCR with 60 Vbeta and 13 Jbeta primers. Sequencing used immunoSEQ multiplex PCR; TCRdb keeps in-frame clones, though not all of them. The sample shows 50,000 to 55,000 clones, and roughly an eighth sits with its ten largest clones. Concerning this clone: Its target is unknown.

Whole-study results and caveats: Productive status was seen about 87% or about 30% of the time for most TCR beta V segments in an earlier analysis.

The V and J ends lost 0 bases and 1 base, in that order; junction bases with no gene match: 7. The CDR3 loop spans 17 amino acids. The germline V gene encodes CDR1 SGHRS and CDR2 YFSETQ. The chain links TRBV5-1 to TRBJ1-2; 9 positions agree with TRBD1. This TCR derives from a woman aged 55-69 years in good health and CMV-seropositive. Sequenced sample: PBMCs. CDR3 bases: TGCGCCAGCAGCTTGGATCCTCGACAGGGGGGTAACTATGGCTACACCTTC. Translation: CASSLDPRQGGNYGYTF.